This T cell receptor beta chain was sequenced in a study of CD8+ T cells in alopecia areata. The study, taken as a whole, reports: Lesional scalp, notably in alopecia totalis/universalis, had clonality above that of normal scalp.

RNA extraction was followed by reverse transcription into cDNA, which acted as the sequencing template. Assay: immunoSEQ multiplex PCR; the TCRdb copy retains only in-frame clones and omits some. The sample includes 90,000 to 100,000 clones, 40% to 55% seen only once; the top ten take 0.79%. About this clone: Its antigen is not identified.

The CDR3 loop spans 14 amino acids. Germline V gene sequence: CDR1 SNHLY, CDR2 FYNNEI. V was pared by 6 bases and J by 2 bases, with 12 bases between. Sequencing input: CD4+ T cells sorted from blood. This receptor was obtained from a human donor with alopecia areata. The chain carries TRBV2 and TRBJ2-3, with D maybe TRBD2 (6 bases). The CDR3 reads CASRMAGSTDTQYF. The CDR3 nucleotides are TGTGCCAGCAGGATGGCGGGGTCCACAGATACGCAGTATTTT.